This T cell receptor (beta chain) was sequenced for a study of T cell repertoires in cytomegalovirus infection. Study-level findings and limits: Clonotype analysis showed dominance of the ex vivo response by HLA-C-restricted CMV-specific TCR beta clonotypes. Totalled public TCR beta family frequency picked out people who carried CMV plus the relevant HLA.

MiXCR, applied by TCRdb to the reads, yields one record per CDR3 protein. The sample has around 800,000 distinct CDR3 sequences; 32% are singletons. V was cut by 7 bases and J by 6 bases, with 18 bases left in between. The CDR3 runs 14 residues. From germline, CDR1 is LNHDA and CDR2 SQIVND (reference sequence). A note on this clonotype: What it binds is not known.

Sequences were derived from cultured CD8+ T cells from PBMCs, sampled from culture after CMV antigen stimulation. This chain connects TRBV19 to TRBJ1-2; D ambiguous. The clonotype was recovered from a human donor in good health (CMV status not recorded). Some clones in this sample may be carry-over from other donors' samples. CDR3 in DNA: TGTGCCAGTAATCTCGGGGTCGGAGGGCATGGCTACACCTTC. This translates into CASNLGVGGHGYTF. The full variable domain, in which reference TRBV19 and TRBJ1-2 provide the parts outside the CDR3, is DGGITQSPKYLFRKEGQNVTLSCEQNLNHDAMYWYRQDPGQGLRLIYYSQIVNDFQKGDIAEGYSVSREKKESFPLTVTSAQKNPTAFYLCASNLGVGGHGYTFGSGTRLTVV.